The entry below describes one TCR beta chain. Antigen: not known. The data originate from a study of radiotherapy plus CTLA-4 blockade in lung cancer. Whole-study context: Of the patients, about 19% showed objective responses and 31% attained disease control.

Study findings and constraints: Radiotherapy plus ipilimumab was followed by expansion in blood of tumor-derived TCR clones.

Produced via immunoSEQ multiplex PCR; TCRdb's table is partial and in-frame only. The table lists about 41,000 clones, approximately 76% of them singletons, with around 7.7% in the top ten. The sequence was obtained from a human donor with non-small cell lung cancer who had stable disease on radiotherapy plus ipilimumab. The sample here was peripheral blood, taken from a patient treated with radiotherapy plus ipilimumab.

CDR3 nucleotides: TGCGCCAGCAGCCCAGGACAGGGAGTGAGCGATACGCAGTATTTT. It codes for CASSPGQGVSDTQYF. The gene calls are TRBV5-1 and TRBJ2-3; 8 nucleotides agree with TRBD1. The germline V gene has CDR1 SGHRS and CDR2 YFSETQ. After removal of 4 bases from V and 6 bases from J, the junction contained 10 bases not matched to a gene. The CDR3 is made up of 15 amino acids.